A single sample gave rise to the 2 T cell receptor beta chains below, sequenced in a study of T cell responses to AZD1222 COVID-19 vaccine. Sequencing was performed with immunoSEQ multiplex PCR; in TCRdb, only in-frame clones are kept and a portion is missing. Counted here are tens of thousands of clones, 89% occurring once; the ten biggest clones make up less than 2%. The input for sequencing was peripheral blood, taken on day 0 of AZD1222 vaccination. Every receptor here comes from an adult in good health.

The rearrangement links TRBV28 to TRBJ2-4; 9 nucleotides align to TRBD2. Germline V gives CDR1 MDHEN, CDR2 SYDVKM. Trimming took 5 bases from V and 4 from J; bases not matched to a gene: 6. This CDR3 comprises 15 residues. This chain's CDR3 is CASSLTSGGKNIQYF. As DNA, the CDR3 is TGTGCCAGCAGTCTGACTAGCGGTGGGAAAAACATTCAGTACTTC.

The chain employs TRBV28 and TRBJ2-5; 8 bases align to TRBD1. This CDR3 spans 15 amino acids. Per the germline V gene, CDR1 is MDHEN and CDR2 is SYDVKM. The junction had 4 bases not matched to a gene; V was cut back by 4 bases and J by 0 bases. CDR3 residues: CASSSRDRYQETQYF. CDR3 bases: TGTGCCAGCAGTTCCCGGGACAGGTACCAAGAGACCCAGTACTTC.